This TCR beta chain was recorded in a study of patients and donors after allogeneic stem cell transplantation (dated by TCRdb to about 2020). Preparation of the library involved RT-PCR. The listed sequencing device is NextSeq 550. TCRdb handled the public reads itself, with Q25 trimming in fastp and clone calling in MiXCR, and kept productive beta chains. Rows with a matching CDR3 protein are joined into one entry that keeps the most common DNA and genes. The sample data list approximately 61,000 distinct CDR3 sequences, and about an eighth of these were observed just once. The top ten hold approximately 32% of the sample. There are 14 amino acids in the CDR3, from cysteine to phenylalanine inclusive. The kept DNA is CDR3 alone, 42 bases in frame from the first base. V gives up 1 base and J gives up 1 base, and the segment between their germline ends measures 7 bases. The germline V gene specifies SGHTA as CDR1 and FQGNSA as CDR2.

About this clonotype itself: Which antigen it targets is not known. No clone much larger than this one lies a single base away; base qualities are absent.

The rearranged chain carries TRBV7-2 and TRBJ1-1, with the D gene call left open. What was sequenced was blood, either unsorted or a sorted T cell fraction (not recorded which). The clonotype was recovered from a human donor who was either an allogeneic HSCT recipient or a stem cell or donor lymphocyte infusion donor (not recorded which). It is not recorded whose cells these are; they may come from a transplant donor. The CDR3: CASSLEEGNTEAFF. The DNA sequence is TGTGCCAGCAGCTTAGAGGAGGGGAACACTGAAGCTTTCTTT.